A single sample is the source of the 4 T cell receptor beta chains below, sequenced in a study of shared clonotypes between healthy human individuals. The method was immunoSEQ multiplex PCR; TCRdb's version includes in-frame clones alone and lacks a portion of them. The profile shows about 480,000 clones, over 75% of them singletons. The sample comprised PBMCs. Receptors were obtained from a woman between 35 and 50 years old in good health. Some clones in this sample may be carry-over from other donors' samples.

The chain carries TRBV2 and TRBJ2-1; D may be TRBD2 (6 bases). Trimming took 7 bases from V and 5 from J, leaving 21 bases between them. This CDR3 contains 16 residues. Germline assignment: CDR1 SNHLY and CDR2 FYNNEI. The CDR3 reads CASNGGIEENNNEQFF. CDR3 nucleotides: TGTGCCAGCAACGGGGGTATCGAGGAGAACAACAATGAGCAGTTCTTC.

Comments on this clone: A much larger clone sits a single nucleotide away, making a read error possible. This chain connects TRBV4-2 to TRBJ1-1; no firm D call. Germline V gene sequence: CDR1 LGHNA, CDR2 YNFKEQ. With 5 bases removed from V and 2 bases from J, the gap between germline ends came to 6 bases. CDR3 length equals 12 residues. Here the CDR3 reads CASSLDNTEAFF. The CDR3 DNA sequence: TGTGCCAGCAGCTTGGACAACACTGAAGCTTTCTTT.

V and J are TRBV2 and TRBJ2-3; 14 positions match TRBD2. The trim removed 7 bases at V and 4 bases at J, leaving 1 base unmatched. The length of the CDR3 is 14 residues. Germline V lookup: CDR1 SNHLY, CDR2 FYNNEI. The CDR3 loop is CASMGLAGADTQYF. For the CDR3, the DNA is TGTGCCAGCATGGGACTAGCGGGAGCAGATACGCAGTATTTT.

The CDR3: CASRTDRGPNEKLFF. CDR3 sequence (DNA): TGTGCCAGCAGAACCGACAGGGGACCTAATGAAAAACTGTTTTTT. The chain joins TRBV2 to TRBJ1-4; 8 nucleotides align to TRBD1. This CDR3 contains 15 residues. CDR1 is SNHLY and CDR2 is FYNNEI in the germline V gene. V dropped 6 bases and J dropped 3; count of bases not matched to a gene: 6.